These 18 T cell receptor beta chains came from one sample sequenced in a study of blood T cell repertoires in COVID-19. The method was immunoSEQ multiplex PCR; TCRdb's version includes in-frame clones alone and lacks a portion of them. The data hold approximately 240,000 clones, with about 83% observed a single time. Sequenced material: peripheral blood. These TCRs come from a woman aged 30 to 39 with COVID-19, enrolled during active disease.

V usage is TRBV21-1 and J usage is TRBJ2-1; the DNA was not compared with TRBD2, the D call given in the table. TRBV21-1 is shown as a pseudogene. The CDR3 sequence is 14 residues long. As DNA, the CDR3 is TGTGCCAGCAGCAAAGAGGGGGGGCAGGGTGAGCAGTTCTTC. Protein product: CASSKEGGQGEQFF.

The chain is built from TRBV7-3 and TRBJ2-1, with 9 nucleotides matching TRBD2. Germline V gene sequence: CDR1 SGHTA, CDR2 FQGTGA. Trimming took 3 bases from V and 0 from J; bases not matched to a gene: 3. This CDR3 has 16 residues. CDR3 DNA sequence: TGTGCCAGCAGCTTGATAGCGGGAGTCTCCTACAATGAGCAGTTCTTC. Translated: CASSLIAGVSYNEQFF. Based on the CDR3 plus reference TRBV7-3 and TRBJ2-1, the full variable domain is GAGVSQTPSNKVTEKGKYVELRCDPISGHTALYWYRQSLGQGPEFLIYFQGTGAADDSGLPNDRFFAVRPEGSVSTLKIQRTERGDSAVYLCASSLIAGVSYNEQFFGPGTRLTVL.

The gene calls are TRBV6-5 and TRBJ1-1; D is unclear. CDR1 and CDR2 from the germline V gene are MNHEY and SVGAGI. V gave up 11 bases and J gave up 1 base, with 14 bases separating them. The CDR3 extends over 13 amino acids. The CDR3 reads CAVLRVRNTEAFF. CDR3 nucleotides: TGTGCCGTGCTCCGGGTGCGGAACACTGAAGCTTTCTTT.

V is TRBV5-1 and J is TRBJ2-5; a weak D match, TRBD1 (6 bases). The CDR3 is 14 amino acids. Germline CDR1 and CDR2: SGHRS and YFSETQ. Trimming took off 1 base at V and 5 bases at J, with 12 bases between the two ends. The CDR3 is CASSLRGIAETQYF. Here the CDR3 DNA reads TGCGCCAGCAGCTTGAGGGGGATAGCGGAGACCCAGTACTTC.

V gene TRBV7-3 combines with J gene TRBJ2-3; 8 nucleotides match TRBD1. This CDR3 region has 14 residues. The germline V gene encodes CDR1 SGHTA and CDR2 FQGTGA. V shed 5 bases, J shed 6 bases, and the junction held 7 bases outside the gene matches. In nucleotides, the CDR3 is TGTGCCAGCAGCGCTGGACAGGGCGGCGATACGCAGTATTTT. Residues: CASSAGQGGDTQYF.

The chain links TRBV7-9 to TRBJ2-3, with TRBD2 identical over 7 bases. V lost 6 bases to trimming and J lost 5 bases; unmatched junction nucleotides: 5. Germline V gene lookup returns CDR1 SEHNR and CDR2 FQNEAQ (reference sequence). This CDR3 is built from 13 residues. CDR3 coding DNA: TGTGCCAGCAGGCGGGAGTGGGAAGATACGCAGTATTTT. It is translated as CASRREWEDTQYF.

This chain uses TRBV7-9 with TRBJ1-2; D not resolved. Germline V lookup: CDR1 SEHNR, CDR2 FQNEAQ (reference sequence). Trimming took off 3 bases at V and 8 bases at J, with 13 bases between the two ends. The CDR3 is 13 residues long. This CDR3 reads CASSLGRVGGYTF. CDR3 DNA sequence: TGTGCCAGCAGCTTGGGGAGGGTCGGCGGCTACACCTTC.

V is TRBV7-2 and J is TRBJ2-2, with 14 bases fitting TRBD2. Germline values: CDR1 SGHTA, CDR2 FQGNSA. Trimming took 4 bases from V and 6 from J; bases not matched to a gene: 4. This CDR3 contains 16 residues. DNA of the CDR3: TGTGCCAGCAGCTCTTGGACTAGCGGGAGGCCCGGGGAGCTGTTTTTT. Translated, it gives CASSSWTSGRPGELFF.

This clone was counted once. The J gene is TRBJ1-6, the V gene TRBV28, with 7 bases aligning to TRBD1. Germline V gene sequence: CDR1 MDHEN, CDR2 SYDVKM. The CDR3 spans 16 residues. With V trimmed by 2 bases and J by 5 bases, 6 bases remained unmatched. The CDR3 nucleotides read TGTGCCAGCAGTTTAGTGACAGGGCTTAATAATTCACCCCTCCACTTT. This codes for CASSLVTGLNNSPLHF.

This chain connects TRBV6-5 to TRBJ1-5, with 9 bases matching TRBD1. The CDR3 sequence is 14 residues long. The V and J ends lost 6 bases and 2 bases, in that order; junction bases with no gene match: 2. Germline assignment: CDR1 MNHEY and CDR2 SVGAGI. CDR3 bases: TGTGCCAGCAGGAGGGACAGGGGCAATCAGCCCCAGCATTTT. Amino acid sequence: CASRRDRGNQPQHF.

The chain carries TRBV7-2 and TRBJ2-7; 9 bases map to TRBD1. J lost 1 base, V lost 5 bases, and 6 bases had no gene match. Germline V lookup: CDR1 SGHTA, CDR2 FQGNSA. This CDR3 comprises 15 residues. The DNA of the CDR3 is TGTGCCAGCAGCCCTTGGGGGACAGGGTCCTACGAGCAGTACTTC. Translated, it gives CASSPWGTGSYEQYF.

This chain connects TRBV4-3 to TRBJ2-7; 7 bases align to TRBD1. The CDR3 has 15 residues. The germline CDR1 and CDR2 sequences are LGHNA and YSLEER. The junction had 8 bases not matched to a gene; V was cut back by 1 base and J by 5 bases. As DNA, the CDR3 is TGCGCCAGCAGCCAAGGACGTAGGGGGCACAACGAGCAGTACTTC. It encodes CASSQGRRGHNEQYF.

This clone was counted only a few times. The genes are TRBV30 and TRBJ2-3, with a tentative D call TRBD1 (6 bases). The germline CDR1 and CDR2 sequences are GTSNPN and SVGIG (reference sequence). This CDR3 region has 13 residues. V was trimmed by 3 bases and J by 5 bases, leaving 12 bases between them. For the CDR3, the DNA is TGTGCCTGGAGGGAGCAGGGGCGAGATACGCAGTATTTT. Its translation is CAWREQGRDTQYF.

This clone was detected a few times. This chain uses TRBV7-2 with TRBJ1-5; the match to TRBD1 covers 7 bases. The CDR3 length is 13 residues. V was pared by 3 bases and J by 5 bases, with 1 base of the junction left unmatched. Germline V gene lookup returns CDR1 SGHTA and CDR2 FQGNSA. The DNA of the CDR3 is TGTGCCAGCAGCTTTGACAGGGATCAGCCCCAGCATTTT. This codes for CASSFDRDQPQHF.

The V call is TRBV19, the J call TRBJ1-1, with D maybe TRBD1 (6 bases). The length of the CDR3 is 16 residues. The V gene lost 6 bases and the J gene lost 3 bases, with 20 bases spanning the gap. Germline V lookup: CDR1 LNHDA, CDR2 SQIVND (reference sequence). CDR3 sequence reads: CASSDFSTEGDTEAFF. Written as DNA, the CDR3 is TGTGCCAGTAGCGATTTCTCCACAGAGGGGGACACTGAAGCTTTCTTT.

The chain carries TRBV12-3 or TRBV12-4 and TRBJ1-2; D not certain. The CDR3 runs 12 residues. V lost 3 bases to trimming and J lost 2 bases, with 4 bases between them. The CDR3 reads CASSLTNYGYTF. The DNA for the CDR3 is TGTGCCAGCAGTTTGACAAACTATGGCTACACCTTC.

The chain couples TRBV6-4 to TRBJ2-3; the D gene is possibly TRBD2 (5 bases). This CDR3 contains 15 residues. Per the germline V gene, CDR1 is MRHNA and CDR2 is SNTAGT. The ends were cut back, 2 bases at V and 3 bases at J, with 12 bases in the middle. CDR3 nucleotides: TGTGCCAGCAGTGACAGAGGAGGTGCGACAGATACGCAGTATTTT. It encodes CASSDRGGATDTQYF.

This clone was seen just once. The chain has TRBV28 and TRBJ2-7; D uncertain. CDR3 length: 15 amino acids. V was cut by 5 bases and J by 0 bases, with 14 bases left in between. Germline V gene data show CDR1 as MDHEN and CDR2 as SYDVKM. CDR3 protein: CASSTFERISYEQYF. The CDR3 bases are TGTGCCAGCAGTACATTCGAGAGGATCTCCTACGAGCAGTACTTC. Using reference TRBV28 and TRBJ2-7 for the parts outside the CDR3, the full variable domain is DVKVTQSSRYLVKRTGEKVFLECVQDMDHENMFWYRQDPGLGLRLIYFSYDVKMKEKGDIPEGYSVSREKKERFSLILESASTNQTSMYLCASSTFERISYEQYFGPGTRLTVT.